The clone carrying this T cell receptor beta chain was observed at least ten times. The antigen is unknown. Germline V CDR1 and CDR2: DFQATT, SNEGSKA (reference sequence). The V end was cut by 2 bases, the J end by 6 bases, with 11 bases between. The CDR3 totals 13 residues. These data belong to a study of regulatory T cells in long-lasting Graves disease. To make TCR beta libraries, researchers used iRepertoire HTBI primers and Arm-PCR of CDR3 regions. One entry per CDR3 protein, called by TCRdb with MiXCR from the multiplex PCR reads. The table includes hundreds of thousands of distinct CDR3 sequences, about 16% detected once. Study-wide points: TCR diversity in persistent Graves' patients was below that of newly diagnosed ones.

The time point is: newly diagnosed GD, antithyroid drugs for less than 3 months. Generation of the TCR library employed RNA extracted from PBMCs. An endocrinology department in Xi'an, China, supplied the patients. These data also formed part of another study, on T cells in Graves' hyperthyroidism and ophthalmopathy.

Sequenced material: peripheral blood mononuclear cells (PBMCs), taken at new diagnosis, from a patient treated with antithyroid drugs. The chain employs TRBV20-1 and TRBJ1-5, with unresolved D. The TCR comes from a man aged 18 to 29 with Graves disease. In DNA form, the CDR3 reads TGCAGTGCTAGATATGGGGTCACTCAGCCCCAGCATTTT. Translation: CSARYGVTQPQHF.